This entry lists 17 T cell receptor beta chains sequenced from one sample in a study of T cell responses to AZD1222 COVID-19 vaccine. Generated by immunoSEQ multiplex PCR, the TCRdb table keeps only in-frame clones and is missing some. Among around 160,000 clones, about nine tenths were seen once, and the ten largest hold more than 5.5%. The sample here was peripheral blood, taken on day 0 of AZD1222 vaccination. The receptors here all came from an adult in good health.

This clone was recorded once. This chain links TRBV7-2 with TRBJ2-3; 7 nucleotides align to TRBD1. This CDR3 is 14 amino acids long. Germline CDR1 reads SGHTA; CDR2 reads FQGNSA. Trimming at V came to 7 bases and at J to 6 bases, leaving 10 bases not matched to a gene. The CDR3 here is CASTKGQPVDTQYF. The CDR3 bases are TGTGCCAGCACCAAGGGACAGCCGGTGGATACGCAGTATTTT.

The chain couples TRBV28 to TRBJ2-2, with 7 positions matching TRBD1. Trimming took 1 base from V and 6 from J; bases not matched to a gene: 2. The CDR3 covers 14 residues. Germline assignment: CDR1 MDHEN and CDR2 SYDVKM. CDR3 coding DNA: TGTGCCAGCAGTTTATATCAGGGGGCCGGGGAGCTGTTTTTT. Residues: CASSLYQGAGELFF. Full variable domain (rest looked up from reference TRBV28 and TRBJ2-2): DVKVTQSSRYLVKRTGEKVFLECVQDMDHENMFWYRQDPGLGLRLIYFSYDVKMKEKGDIPEGYSVSREKKERFSLILESASTNQTSMYLCASSLYQGAGELFFGEGSRLTVL.

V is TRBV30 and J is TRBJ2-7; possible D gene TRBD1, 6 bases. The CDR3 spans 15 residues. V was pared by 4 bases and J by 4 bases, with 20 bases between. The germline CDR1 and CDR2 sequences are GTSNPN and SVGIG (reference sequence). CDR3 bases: TGTGCCTGGACCTCCGGGACACAGGTGGGATACGAGCAGTACTTC. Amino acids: CAWTSGTQVGYEQYF.

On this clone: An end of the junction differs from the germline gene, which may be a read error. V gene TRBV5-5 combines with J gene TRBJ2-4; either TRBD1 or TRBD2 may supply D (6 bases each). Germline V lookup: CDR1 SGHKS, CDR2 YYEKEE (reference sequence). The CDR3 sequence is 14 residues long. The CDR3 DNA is TGTGCCAGCACCTTGTTGGGGGGCATTGACATTCAGTACTTC. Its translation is CASTLLGGIDIQYF.

The CDR3 is CASSYREGEEKLFF. CDR3 DNA sequence: TGTGCCAGCAGTTACAGGGAGGGGGAAGAAAAACTGTTTTTT. This rearrangement joins TRBV6-5 to TRBJ1-4; perhaps TRBD1 as D (6 bases). Per germline, CDR1 MNHEY and CDR2 SVGAGI. The CDR3 is 14 residues long. Trimming took 2 bases from V and 8 from J, leaving 12 bases between them.

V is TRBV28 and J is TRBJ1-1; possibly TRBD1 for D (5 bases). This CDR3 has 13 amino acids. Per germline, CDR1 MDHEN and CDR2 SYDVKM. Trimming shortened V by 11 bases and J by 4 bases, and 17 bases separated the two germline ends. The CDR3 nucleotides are TGTGCCGGAGGGGACGGTGGTTCCACTGAAGCTTTCTTT. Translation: CAGGDGGSTEAFF.

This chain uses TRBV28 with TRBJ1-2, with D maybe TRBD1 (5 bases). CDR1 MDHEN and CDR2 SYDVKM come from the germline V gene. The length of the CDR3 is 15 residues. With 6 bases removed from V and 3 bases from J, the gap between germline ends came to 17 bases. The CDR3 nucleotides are TGTGCCAGCAGGCGAGGGACTCCGGGGGACTATGGCTACACCTTC. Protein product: CASRRGTPGDYGYTF.

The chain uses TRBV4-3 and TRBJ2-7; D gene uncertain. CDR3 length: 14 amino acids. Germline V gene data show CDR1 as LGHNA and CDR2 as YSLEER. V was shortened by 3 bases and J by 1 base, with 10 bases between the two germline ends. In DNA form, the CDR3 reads TGCGCCAGCAGCCAGGTAGCCGGGTCCTACGAGCAGTACTTC. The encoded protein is CASSQVAGSYEQYF.

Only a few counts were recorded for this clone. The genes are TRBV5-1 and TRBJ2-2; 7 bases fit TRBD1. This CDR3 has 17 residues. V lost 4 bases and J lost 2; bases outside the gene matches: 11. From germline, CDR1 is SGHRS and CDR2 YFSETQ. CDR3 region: CASSASPGTENTGELFF. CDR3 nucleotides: TGCGCCAGCAGCGCGAGCCCCGGGACAGAAAACACCGGGGAGCTGTTTTTT.

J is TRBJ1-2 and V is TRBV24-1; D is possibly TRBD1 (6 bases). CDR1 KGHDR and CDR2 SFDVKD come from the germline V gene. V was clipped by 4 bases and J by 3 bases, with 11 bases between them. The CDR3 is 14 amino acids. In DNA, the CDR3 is TGTGCCACCAGTGACCGAGGGGGGGACTATGGCTACACCTTC. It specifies CATSDRGGDYGYTF.

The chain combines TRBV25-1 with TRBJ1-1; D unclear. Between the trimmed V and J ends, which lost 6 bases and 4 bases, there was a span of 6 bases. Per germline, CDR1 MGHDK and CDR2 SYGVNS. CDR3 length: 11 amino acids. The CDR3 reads CASRGGTEAFF. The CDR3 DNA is TGTGCCAGCAGGGGTGGCACTGAAGCTTTCTTT.

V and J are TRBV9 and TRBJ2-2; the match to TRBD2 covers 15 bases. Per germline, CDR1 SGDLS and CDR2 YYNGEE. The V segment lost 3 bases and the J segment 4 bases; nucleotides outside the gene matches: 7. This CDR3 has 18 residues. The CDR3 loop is CASSAPGLAGGGTGELFF. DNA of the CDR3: TGTGCCAGCAGCGCCCCGGGACTAGCGGGGGGTGGCACCGGGGAGCTGTTTTTT.

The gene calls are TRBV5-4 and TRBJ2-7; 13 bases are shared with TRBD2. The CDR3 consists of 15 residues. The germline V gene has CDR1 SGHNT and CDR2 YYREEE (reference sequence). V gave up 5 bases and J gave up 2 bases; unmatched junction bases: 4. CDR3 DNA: TGTGCCAGCAGGCCGGGACTAGCGGGAACCTACGAGCAGTACTTC. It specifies CASRPGLAGTYEQYF. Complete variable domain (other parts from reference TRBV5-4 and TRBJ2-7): ETGVTQSPTHLIKTRGQQVTLRCSSQSGHNTVSWYQQALGQGPQFIFQYYREEENGRGNFPPRFSGLQFPNYSSELNVNALELDDSALYLCASRPGLAGTYEQYFGPGTRLTVT.

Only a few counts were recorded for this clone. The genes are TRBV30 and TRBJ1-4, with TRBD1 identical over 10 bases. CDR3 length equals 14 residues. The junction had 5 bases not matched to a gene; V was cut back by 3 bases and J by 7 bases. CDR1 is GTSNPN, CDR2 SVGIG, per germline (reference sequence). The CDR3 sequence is CAWRPGTGAEKLFF. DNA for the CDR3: TGTGCCTGGAGGCCCGGGACAGGGGCTGAAAAACTGTTTTTT.

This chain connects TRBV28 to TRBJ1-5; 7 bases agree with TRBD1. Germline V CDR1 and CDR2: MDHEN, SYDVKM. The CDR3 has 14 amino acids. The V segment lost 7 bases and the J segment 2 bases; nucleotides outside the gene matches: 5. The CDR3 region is CASTKDRGNQPQHF. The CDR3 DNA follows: TGTGCCAGCACCAAAGACAGGGGCAATCAGCCCCAGCATTTT.

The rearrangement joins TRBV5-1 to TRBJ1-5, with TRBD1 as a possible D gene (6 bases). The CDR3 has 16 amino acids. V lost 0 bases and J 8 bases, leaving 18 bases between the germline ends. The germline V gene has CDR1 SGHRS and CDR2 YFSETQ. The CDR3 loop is CASSLAPMGGGEPQHF. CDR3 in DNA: TGCGCCAGCAGCTTGGCCCCGATGGGGGGCGGGGAGCCCCAGCATTTT.

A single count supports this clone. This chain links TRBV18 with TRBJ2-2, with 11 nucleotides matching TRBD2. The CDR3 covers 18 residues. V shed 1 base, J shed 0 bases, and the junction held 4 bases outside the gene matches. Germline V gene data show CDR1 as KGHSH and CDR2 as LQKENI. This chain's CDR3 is CASSPLAGGLSNTGELFF. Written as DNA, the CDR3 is TGTGCCAGCTCACCACTAGCGGGGGGGCTCTCGAACACCGGGGAGCTGTTTTTT.